The 17 T cell receptor beta chains below all came from one sample that was sequenced in a study of CD8+ T cells in alopecia areata. Sequencing templates came from extracted RNA that was reverse transcribed into cDNA. The assay was immunoSEQ multiplex PCR, and TCRdb's table has in-frame clones only and misses some. This sample has some 170,000 clones, with 50% to 60% found just once. Sequenced material: CD4+ T cells sorted from blood, taken at week 0. Receptor source: a human donor with alopecia areata.

This clone was counted between two and nine times. The chain couples TRBV7-9 to TRBJ2-2, with TRBD2 matching 7 bases. V shed 5 bases, J shed 3 bases, and the junction held 6 bases outside the gene matches. CDR1 and CDR2 (germline): SEHNR, FQNEAQ (reference sequence). This CDR3 spans 15 amino acids. CDR3 coding DNA: TGTGCCAGCAGCCAAGGTGCGGGGGACACCGGGGAGCTGTTTTTT. Translating it yields CASSQGAGDTGELFF.

The chain uses TRBV30 and TRBJ2-1; TRBD1 might be the D (5 bases). V dropped 3 bases and J dropped 8 bases, with 11 bases sitting between them. Germline values: CDR1 GTSNPN, CDR2 SVGIG (reference sequence). The CDR3 length is 12 residues. CDR3 nucleotides: TGTGCCTGGAGCGCACAGGATTATGAGCAGTTCTTC. Translating gives CAWSAQDYEQFF. Full variable domain (missing parts from reference TRBV30 and TRBJ2-1): SQTIHQWPATLVQPVGSPLSLECTVEGTSNPNLYWYRQAAGRGLQLLFYSVGIGQISSEVPQNLSASRPQDRQFILSSKKLLLSDSGFYLCAWSAQDYEQFFGPGTRLTVL.

The J gene is TRBJ2-1, the V gene TRBV5-1, with a possible D match to TRBD1 (5 bases). V was cut by 0 bases and J by 12 bases, with 7 bases left in between. CDR1 is SGHRS, CDR2 YFSETQ, per germline. CDR3 length equals 11 residues. The CDR3 region is CASSLEGAQFF. CDR3 DNA sequence: TGCGCCAGCAGCTTGGAAGGGGCGCAGTTCTTC.

The chain recombines TRBV2 with TRBJ1-4, with D possibly TRBD1 on 5 matching bases. The CDR3 spans 15 residues. Per germline, CDR1 SNHLY and CDR2 FYNNEI. Trimming stripped 7 bases from V and 5 bases from J, with 17 bases between. The CDR3 protein is CASIPTGGFNEKLFF. For the CDR3, the DNA is TGTGCCAGCATTCCTACCGGGGGATTCAATGAAAAACTGTTTTTT.

The gene calls are TRBV28 and TRBJ2-2; 7 bases agree with TRBD2. The J segment lost 5 bases and the V segment lost 11 bases, leaving 11 bases of the junction unmatched. The CDR3 is 14 amino acids. Germline loops: CDR1 MDHEN, CDR2 SYDVKM. The CDR3: CAAAEVGGTGELFF. The CDR3 bases are TGTGCCGCAGCGGAGGTCGGGGGGACCGGGGAGCTGTTTTTT.

The chain has TRBV30 and TRBJ1-2, with TRBD1 matching over 7 bases. Germline-derived CDR1 and CDR2 are GTSNPN and SVGIG (reference sequence). Trimming removed 5 bases from V and 2 bases from J; junction bases left unmatched: 11. The CDR3 totals 15 residues. CDR3 residues: CAWGRGTASNYGYTF. CDR3 nucleotide sequence: TGTGCCTGGGGGAGGGGGACAGCTTCAAACTATGGCTACACCTTC.

The chain joins TRBV30 to TRBJ2-7; D unclear. The germline gives CDR1 GTSNPN, CDR2 SVGIG (reference sequence). With 3 bases removed from V and 0 bases from J, the gap between germline ends came to 18 bases. This CDR3 is 16 amino acids long. CDR3 sequence reads: CAWSRDPGRTSYEQYF. CDR3 in DNA: TGTGCCTGGAGCCGCGACCCCGGACGGACCTCCTACGAGCAGTACTTC.

This clone was counted a few times. V usage is TRBV7-9 and J usage is TRBJ2-7; 9 bases align to TRBD2. The V segment lost 7 bases and the J segment 3 bases; nucleotides outside the gene matches: 7. This CDR3 has 14 amino acids. Germline V gene sequence: CDR1 SEHNR, CDR2 FQNEAQ (reference sequence). The CDR3 bases are TGTGCCAGCACTTTCGCGGGGGGGATCTACGAGCAGTACTTC. Protein sequence: CASTFAGGIYEQYF.

The V gene is TRBV29-1, the J gene TRBJ2-7; D remains ambiguous. This CDR3 has 12 amino acids. Deletions cut 2 bases from V and 2 bases from J, with 7 bases between. CDR1 and CDR2 from the germline V gene are SQVTM and ANQGSEA. The CDR3 nucleotides are TGCAGCGTTGAATCCGGCCCCTACGAGCAGTACTTC. This sequence encodes CSVESGPYEQYF.

This chain connects TRBV25-1 to TRBJ1-5; 7 bases line up with TRBD1. Germline CDR1 MGHDK, CDR2 SYGVNS. The trim removed 5 bases at V and 7 bases at J, leaving 11 bases unmatched. The CDR3 sequence is 15 residues long. This chain's CDR3 is CASSPGTAPGQPQHF. For the CDR3, the DNA is TGTGCCAGCAGTCCCGGGACAGCCCCGGGGCAGCCCCAGCATTTT.

This chain links TRBV30 with TRBJ2-4, with D perhaps matching TRBD1 (6 bases). V lost 4 bases, J lost 2 bases, and 9 bases lay in between. The CDR3 length is 13 residues. Per the germline V gene, CDR1 is GTSNPN and CDR2 is SVGIG (reference sequence). The CDR3: CAWTGTTKNIQYF. The CDR3 coding sequence is TGTGCCTGGACAGGGACAACCAAAAACATTCAGTACTTC.

This clone showed up just a few times. The chain employs TRBV29-1 and TRBJ2-3; 7 bases are a match to TRBD1. The CDR3 contains 16 residues. The V gene's germline CDR1 is SQVTM and CDR2 ANQGSEA. V was pared by 7 bases and J by 1 base, with 14 bases of the junction left unmatched. The CDR3: CSALLAGTARTDTQYF. CDR3 DNA sequence: TGCAGCGCCCTCCTTGCCGGGACAGCTCGCACAGATACGCAGTATTTT.

The chain uses TRBV19 and TRBJ1-6; no clear D. CDR3 length: 14 amino acids. Trimming removed 5 bases from V and 9 bases from J, with 14 bases in between. Germline CDR1 reads LNHDA; CDR2 reads SQIVND (reference sequence). CDR3 in DNA: TGTGCCAGTAGTTTTGGAACCGGCGGTTCACCCCTCCACTTT. Its protein is CASSFGTGGSPLHF.

This chain links TRBV27 with TRBJ1-2, with 7 bases lining up with TRBD1. V was pared by 4 bases and J by 8 bases, with 7 bases of the junction left unmatched. The germline V gene has CDR1 MNHEY and CDR2 SMNVEV (reference sequence). The CDR3 extends over 13 amino acids. CDR3: CASSSGGARGYTF. Here the CDR3 DNA reads TGTGCCAGCAGTTCAGGGGGGGCGAGGGGCTACACCTTC.

This chain uses TRBV7-7 with TRBJ2-3; 11 positions agree with TRBD2. This CDR3 is 16 amino acids long. CDR1 is SSHAT and CDR2 is FNYEAQ in the germline V gene (reference sequence). V lost 4 bases to trimming and J lost 6 bases; unmatched junction nucleotides: 9. CDR3 DNA: TGTGCCAGCAGCTCGGCCTTAGCGGGGGGGATTGATACGCAGTATTTT. Translation: CASSSALAGGIDTQYF.

The V gene is TRBV30, the J gene TRBJ2-3; 14 bases are a match to TRBD2. Trimming took 0 bases from V and 5 from J; bases not matched to a gene: 4. This CDR3 has 16 amino acids. Germline lookup yields CDR1 GTSNPN and CDR2 SVGIG (reference sequence). CDR3 coding DNA: TGTGCCTGGAGTGTCGGGACTAGCGGGGGAGGAGATACGCAGTATTTT. Its translation is CAWSVGTSGGGDTQYF.

V gene TRBV19 combines with J gene TRBJ1-6; TRBD1 matches 7 bases. With 7 bases clipped from V and 7 bases from J, the junction kept 4 bases outside the gene matches. CDR3 length: 13 amino acids. CDR1 is LNHDA and CDR2 is SQIVND in the germline V gene (reference sequence). The CDR3 nucleotides read TGTGCCAGTAAGGGGGCTCGGAATTCACCCCTCCACTTT. This codes for CASKGARNSPLHF.